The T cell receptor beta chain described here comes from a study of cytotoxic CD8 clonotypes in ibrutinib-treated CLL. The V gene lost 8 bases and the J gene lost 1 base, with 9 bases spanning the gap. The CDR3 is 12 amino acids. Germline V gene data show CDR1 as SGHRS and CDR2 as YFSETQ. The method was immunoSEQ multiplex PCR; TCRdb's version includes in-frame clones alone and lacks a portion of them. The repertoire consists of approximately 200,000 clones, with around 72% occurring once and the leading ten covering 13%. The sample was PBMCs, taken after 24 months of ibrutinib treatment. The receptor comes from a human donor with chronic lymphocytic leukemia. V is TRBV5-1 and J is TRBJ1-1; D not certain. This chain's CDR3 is CASKDPNTEAFF. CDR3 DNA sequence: TGCGCCAGTAAGGACCCGAACACTGAAGCTTTCTTT.